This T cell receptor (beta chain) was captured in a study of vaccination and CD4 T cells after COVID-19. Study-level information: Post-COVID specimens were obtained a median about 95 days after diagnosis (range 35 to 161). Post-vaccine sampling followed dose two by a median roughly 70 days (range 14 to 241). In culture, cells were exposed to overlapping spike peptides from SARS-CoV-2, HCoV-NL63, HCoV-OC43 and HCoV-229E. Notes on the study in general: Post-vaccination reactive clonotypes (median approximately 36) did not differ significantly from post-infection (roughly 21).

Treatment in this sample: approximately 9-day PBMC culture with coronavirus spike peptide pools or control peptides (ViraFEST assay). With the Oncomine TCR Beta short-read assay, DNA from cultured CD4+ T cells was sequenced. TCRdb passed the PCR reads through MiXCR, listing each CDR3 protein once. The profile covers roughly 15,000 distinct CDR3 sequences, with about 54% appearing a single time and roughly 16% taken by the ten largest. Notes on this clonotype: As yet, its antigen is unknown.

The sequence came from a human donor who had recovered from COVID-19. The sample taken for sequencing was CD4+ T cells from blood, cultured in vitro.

The CDR3 sequence is CASSLDRGDTEAFF. CDR3 nucleotides: TGTGCCAGCAGCTTAGACAGGGGGGACACTGAAGCTTTCTTT. The chain joins TRBV11-1 to TRBJ1-1, with 8 bases aligning to TRBD1. The length of the CDR3 is 14 residues. Germline loops: CDR1 SGHAT, CDR2 FQDESV (reference sequence). The junction had 1 base not matched to a gene; V was cut back by 1 base and J by 3 bases.